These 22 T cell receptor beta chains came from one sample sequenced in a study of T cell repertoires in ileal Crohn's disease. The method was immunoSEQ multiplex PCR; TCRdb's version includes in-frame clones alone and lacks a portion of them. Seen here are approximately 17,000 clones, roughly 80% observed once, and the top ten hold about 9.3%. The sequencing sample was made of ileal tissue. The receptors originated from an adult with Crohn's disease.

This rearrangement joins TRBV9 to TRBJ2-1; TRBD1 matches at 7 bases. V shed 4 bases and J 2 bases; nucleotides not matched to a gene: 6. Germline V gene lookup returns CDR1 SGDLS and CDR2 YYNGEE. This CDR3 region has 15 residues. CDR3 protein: CASSPKDRTYNEQFF. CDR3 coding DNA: TGTGCCAGCAGCCCCAAGGACAGGACCTACAATGAGCAGTTCTTC.

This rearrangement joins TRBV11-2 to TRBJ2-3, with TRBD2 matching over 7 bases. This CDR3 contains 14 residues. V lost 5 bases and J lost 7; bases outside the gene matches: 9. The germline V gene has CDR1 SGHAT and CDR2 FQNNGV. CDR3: CASSPGLGSYTQYF. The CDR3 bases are TGTGCCAGCAGCCCCGGACTAGGATCTTATACGCAGTATTTT.

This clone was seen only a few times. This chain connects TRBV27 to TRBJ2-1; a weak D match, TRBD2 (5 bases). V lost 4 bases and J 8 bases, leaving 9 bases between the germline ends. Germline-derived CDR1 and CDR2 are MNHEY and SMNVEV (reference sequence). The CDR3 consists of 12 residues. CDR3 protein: CASSSTSHEQFF. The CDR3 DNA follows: TGTGCCAGCAGTTCTACTAGTCATGAGCAGTTCTTC.

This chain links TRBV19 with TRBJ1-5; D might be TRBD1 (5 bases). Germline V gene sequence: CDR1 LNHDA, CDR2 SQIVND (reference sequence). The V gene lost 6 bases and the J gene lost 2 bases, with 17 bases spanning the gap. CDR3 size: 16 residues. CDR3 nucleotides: TGTGCCAGTAGCCCCGGACAACCCCGAGGCAATCAGCCCCAGCATTTT. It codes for CASSPGQPRGNQPQHF.

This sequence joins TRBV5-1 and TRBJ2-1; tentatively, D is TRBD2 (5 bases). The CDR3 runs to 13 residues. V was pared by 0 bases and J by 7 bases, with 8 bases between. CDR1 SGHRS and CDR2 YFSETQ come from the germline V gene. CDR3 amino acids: CASSLDGVNEQFF. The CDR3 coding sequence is TGCGCCAGCAGCTTGGACGGGGTTAATGAGCAGTTCTTC.

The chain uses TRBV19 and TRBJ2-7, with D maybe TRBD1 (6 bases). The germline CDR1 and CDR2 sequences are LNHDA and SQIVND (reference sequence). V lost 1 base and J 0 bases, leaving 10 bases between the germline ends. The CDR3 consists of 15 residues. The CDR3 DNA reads TGTGCCAGTAGTATAGGTCGGGGACACTCCTACGAGCAGTACTTC. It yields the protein CASSIGRGHSYEQYF.

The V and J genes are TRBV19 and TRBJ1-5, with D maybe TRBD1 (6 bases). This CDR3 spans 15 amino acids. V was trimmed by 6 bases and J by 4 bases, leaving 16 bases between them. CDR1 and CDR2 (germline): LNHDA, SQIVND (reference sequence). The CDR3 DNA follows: TGTGCCAGTAGGGCACAACAGGGTAGGAATCAGCCCCAGCATTTT. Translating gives CASRAQQGRNQPQHF.

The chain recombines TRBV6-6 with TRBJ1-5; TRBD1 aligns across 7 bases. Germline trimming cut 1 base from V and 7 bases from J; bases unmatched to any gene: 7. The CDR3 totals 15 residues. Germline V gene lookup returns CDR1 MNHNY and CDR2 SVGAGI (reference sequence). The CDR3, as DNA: TGTGCCAGCAGTTACTTCGGCAGGGGGGAACAGCCCCAGCATTTT. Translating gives CASSYFGRGEQPQHF.

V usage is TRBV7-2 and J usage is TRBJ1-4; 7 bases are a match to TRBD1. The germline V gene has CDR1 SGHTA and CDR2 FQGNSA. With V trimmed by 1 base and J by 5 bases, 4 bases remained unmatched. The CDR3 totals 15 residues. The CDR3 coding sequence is TGTGCCAGCAGCTTAGGGGACAGTGCGAATGAAAAACTGTTTTTT. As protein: CASSLGDSANEKLFF.

The CDR3 coding sequence is TGTGCCAGCAGCTACTCGACAGGGGCCTACAATGAGCAGTTCTTC. Translation gives CASSYSTGAYNEQFF. The chain combines TRBV7-2 with TRBJ2-1, with 8 bases fitting TRBD1. V trimming: 4 bases; J trimming: 2 bases; junction bases outside the gene matches: 4. Germline V lookup: CDR1 SGHTA, CDR2 FQGNSA. The CDR3 covers 15 residues.

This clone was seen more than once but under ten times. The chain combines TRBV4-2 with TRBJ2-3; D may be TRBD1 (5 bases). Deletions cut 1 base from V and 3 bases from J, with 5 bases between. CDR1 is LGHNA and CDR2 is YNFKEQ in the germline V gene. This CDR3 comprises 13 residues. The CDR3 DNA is TGTGCCAGCAGCCAAGGACAGACAGATACGCAGTATTTT. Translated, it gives CASSQGQTDTQYF.

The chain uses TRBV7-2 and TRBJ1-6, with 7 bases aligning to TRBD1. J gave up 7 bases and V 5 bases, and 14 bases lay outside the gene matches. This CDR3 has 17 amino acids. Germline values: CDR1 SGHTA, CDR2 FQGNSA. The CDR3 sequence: CASSLFDRASTNSPLHF. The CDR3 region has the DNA TGTGCCAGCAGCCTTTTTGACAGGGCCTCAACAAATTCACCCCTCCACTTT.

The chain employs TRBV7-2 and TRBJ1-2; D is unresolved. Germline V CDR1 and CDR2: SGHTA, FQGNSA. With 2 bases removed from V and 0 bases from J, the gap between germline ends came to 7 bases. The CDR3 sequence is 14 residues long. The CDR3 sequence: CASSLLRANYGYTF. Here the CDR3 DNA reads TGTGCCAGCAGCTTACTCCGGGCTAACTATGGCTACACCTTC.

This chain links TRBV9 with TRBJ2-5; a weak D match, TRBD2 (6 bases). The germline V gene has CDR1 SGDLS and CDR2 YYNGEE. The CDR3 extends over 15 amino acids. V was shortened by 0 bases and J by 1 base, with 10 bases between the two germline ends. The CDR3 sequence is CASSVGSAGQETQYF. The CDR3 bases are TGTGCCAGCAGCGTAGGATCAGCGGGCCAAGAGACCCAGTACTTC.

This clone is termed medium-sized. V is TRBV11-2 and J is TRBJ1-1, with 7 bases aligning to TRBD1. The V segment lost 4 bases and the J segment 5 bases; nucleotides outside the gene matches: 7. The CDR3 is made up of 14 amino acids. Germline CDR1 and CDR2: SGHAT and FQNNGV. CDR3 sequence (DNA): TGTGCCAGCAGCTCATATATCAGGGGGACTGAAGCTTTCTTT. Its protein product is CASSSYIRGTEAFF.

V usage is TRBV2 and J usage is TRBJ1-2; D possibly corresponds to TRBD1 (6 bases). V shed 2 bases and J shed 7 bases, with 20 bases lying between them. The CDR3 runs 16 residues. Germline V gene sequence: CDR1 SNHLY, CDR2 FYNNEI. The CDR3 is CASSEWVLGQGFGYTF. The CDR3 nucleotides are TGTGCCAGCAGTGAATGGGTCCTAGGGCAGGGGTTTGGCTACACCTTC. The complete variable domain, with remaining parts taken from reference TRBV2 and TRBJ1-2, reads EPEVTQTPSHQVTQMGQEVILRCVPISNHLYFYWYRQILGQKVEFLVSFYNNEISEKSEIFDDQFSVERPDGSNFTLKIRSTKLEDSAMYFCASSEWVLGQGFGYTFGSGTRLTVV.

CDR3 bases: TGTGCCAGCTCACCTGTCTATGGCAATCAGCCCCAGCATTTT. It translates to CASSPVYGNQPQHF. The V and J genes are TRBV18 and TRBJ1-5, with D hard to call. Germline CDR1 and CDR2: KGHSH and LQKENI. The CDR3 spans 14 residues. V lost 3 bases to trimming and J lost 2 bases, with 8 bases between them. Using reference TRBV18 and TRBJ1-5 for the parts outside the CDR3, the full variable domain is NAGVMQNPRHLVRRRGQEARLRCSPMKGHSHVYWYRQLPEEGLKFMVYLQKENIIDESGMPKERFSAEFPKEGPSILRIQQVVRGDSAAYFCASSPVYGNQPQHFGDGTRLSIL.

CDR3 sequence (DNA): TGTGCCAGCAGCTTAGCTCTGAGAGCGGAGCTGTTTTTT. Encoded protein: CASSLALRAELFF. The rearrangement links TRBV7-9 to TRBJ2-2; D gene unclear. Looked up from germline, CDR1 is SEHNR and CDR2 is FQNEAQ (reference sequence). V was trimmed by 0 bases and J by 10 bases, leaving 9 bases between them. The length of the CDR3 is 13 residues.

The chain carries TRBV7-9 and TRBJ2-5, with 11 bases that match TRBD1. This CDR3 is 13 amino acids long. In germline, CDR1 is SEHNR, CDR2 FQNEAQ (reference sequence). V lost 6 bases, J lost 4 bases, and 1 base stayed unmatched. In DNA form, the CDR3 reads TGTGCCAGCAGGGGGACAGGGGGAGAGACCCAGTACTTC. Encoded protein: CASRGTGGETQYF.

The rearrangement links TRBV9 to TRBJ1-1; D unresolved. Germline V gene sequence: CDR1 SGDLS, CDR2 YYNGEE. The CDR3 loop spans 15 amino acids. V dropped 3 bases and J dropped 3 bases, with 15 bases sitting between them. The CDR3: CASSAGERMDTEAFF. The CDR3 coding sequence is TGTGCCAGCAGCGCCGGGGAGAGGATGGACACTGAAGCTTTCTTT.

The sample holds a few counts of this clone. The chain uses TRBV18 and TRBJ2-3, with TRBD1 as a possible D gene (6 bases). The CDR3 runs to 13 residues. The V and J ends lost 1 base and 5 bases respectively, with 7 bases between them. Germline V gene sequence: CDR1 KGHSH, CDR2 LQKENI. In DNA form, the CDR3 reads TGTGCCAGCTCACCACGGGGGCGAGATACGCAGTATTTT. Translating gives CASSPRGRDTQYF.

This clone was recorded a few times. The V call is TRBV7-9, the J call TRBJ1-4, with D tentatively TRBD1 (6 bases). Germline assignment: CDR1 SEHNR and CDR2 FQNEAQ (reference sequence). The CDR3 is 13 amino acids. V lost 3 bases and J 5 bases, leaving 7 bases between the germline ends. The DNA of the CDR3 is TGTGCCAGCAGCTTGGACAGCAATGAAAAACTGTTTTTT. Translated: CASSLDSNEKLFF.